Listed here are 20 T cell receptor beta chains from one sample, sequenced in a study of blood T cell repertoires in COVID-19. The repertoire was sequenced with immunoSEQ multiplex PCR; TCRdb's copy has only in-frame clones and lacks some. The sample lists about 150,000 clones, 75% to 90% occurring once. The sequencing sample was made of peripheral blood. The receptors come from a woman in her seventies with acute or convalescent COVID-19.

J is TRBJ1-2 and V is TRBV30; D ambiguous. The CDR3 is 12 amino acids. The germline V and J ends were trimmed by 1 base and 4 bases, with 7 bases remaining between them. Germline CDR1 GTSNPN, CDR2 SVGIG (reference sequence). The CDR3 loop reads CAWSGGFYGYTF. For the CDR3, the DNA is TGTGCCTGGAGTGGAGGGTTCTATGGCTACACCTTC.

The rearrangement joins TRBV19 to TRBJ1-1; D is undetermined. Germline CDR1 is LNHDA and CDR2 is SQIVND (reference sequence). Deletions cut 3 bases from V and 4 bases from J, with 12 bases between. The CDR3 has 14 residues. The CDR3 region has the DNA TGTGCCAGTAGTATTACCCGGGGAGGCACTGAAGCTTTCTTT. It translates to CASSITRGGTEAFF. The full variable domain, in which reference TRBV19 and TRBJ1-1 provide the parts outside the CDR3, is DGGITQSPKYLFRKEGQNVTLSCEQNLNHDAMYWYRQDPGQGLRLIYYSQIVNDFQKGDIAEGYSVSREKKESFPLTVTSAQKNPTAFYLCASSITRGGTEAFFGQGTRLTVV.

The genes are TRBV3-1 (or the pseudogene TRBV3-2) and TRBJ1-2, with D tentatively TRBD1 (6 bases). This CDR3 spans 16 amino acids. V was pared by 4 bases and J by 1 base, with 16 bases between. CDR1 LGHDT and CDR2 YNNKEL come from the germline V gene (reference sequence). CDR3 sequence reads: CASSPGGGNDNYGYTF. The DNA for the CDR3 is TGTGCCAGCAGCCCGGGAGGGGGTAACGATAACTATGGCTACACCTTC.

CDR3 sequence (DNA): TGTGCCAGCAGCGTAGCGGTGGGGTTAGCGACCGGGGAGCTGTTTTTT. Translated, it gives CASSVAVGLATGELFF. The rearrangement links TRBV9 to TRBJ2-2; TRBD2 is a possible D gene (5 bases). Trimming cost V 0 bases and J 5 bases, with 14 bases left between them. Germline assignment: CDR1 SGDLS and CDR2 YYNGEE. The CDR3 consists of 16 residues.

The chain joins TRBV6-6 to TRBJ1-2; tentatively, D is TRBD1 (6 bases). V shed 6 bases and J shed 5 bases, with 13 bases lying between them. Germline CDR1 MNHNY, CDR2 SVGAGI (reference sequence). CDR3 size: 13 residues. The CDR3 DNA reads TGTGCCAGCAGAACCGACAGGTGGTATGGCTACACCTTC. It specifies CASRTDRWYGYTF.

The chain couples TRBV5-1 to TRBJ2-2, with a weak D call TRBD2 (5 bases). The CDR3 sequence is 17 residues long. The ends were cut back, 3 bases at V and 0 bases at J, with 15 bases in the middle. The germline CDR1 and CDR2 sequences are SGHRS and YFSETQ. In DNA form, the CDR3 reads TGCGCCAGCAGCTCCTCTACCGGGAATTCGAACACCGGGGAGCTGTTTTTT. Translation: CASSSSTGNSNTGELFF.

The V call is TRBV7-2, the J call TRBJ1-1; possibly TRBD1 for D (5 bases). Trimming took off 4 bases at V and 10 bases at J, with 10 bases between the two ends. This CDR3 has 11 residues. Germline CDR1 SGHTA, CDR2 FQGNSA. For the CDR3, the DNA is TGTGCCAGCAGCTCGGGACTGAGAGCTTTCTTT. Amino acids: CASSSGLRAFF.

V gene TRBV6-1 combines with J gene TRBJ2-3, with TRBD2 matching 9 bases. V lost 0 bases to trimming and J lost 0 bases; unmatched junction nucleotides: 1. This CDR3 region has 16 residues. Germline V gene data show CDR1 as MNHNS and CDR2 as SASEGT. CDR3 coding DNA: TGTGCCAGCAGTGAAGCGCGGGGGGGAAGCACAGATACGCAGTATTTT. It yields the protein CASSEARGGSTDTQYF.

This chain links TRBV12-5 with TRBJ1-5, with D possibly being TRBD1 (6 bases). The germline gives CDR1 LGHNT, CDR2 FRNRAP. The length of the CDR3 is 13 residues. V was clipped by 7 bases and J by 5 bases, with 12 bases between them. CDR3 bases: TGTGCTAGTGCCACAGGGCTCGATCAGCCCCAGCATTTT. Translation: CASATGLDQPQHF.

The chain carries TRBV7-3 and TRBJ2-1; 11 nucleotides match TRBD2. This CDR3 is built from 15 residues. The germline V gene has CDR1 SGHTA and CDR2 FQGTGA. J gave up 10 bases and V 2 bases, and 7 bases lay outside the gene matches. CDR3 DNA: TGTGCCAGCAGCTTAGGAAATAGCGGGGGGGACGAGCAGTTCTTC. It codes for CASSLGNSGGDEQFF. Complete variable domain (other parts from reference TRBV7-3 and TRBJ2-1): GAGVSQTPSNKVTEKGKYVELRCDPISGHTALYWYRQSLGQGPEFLIYFQGTGAADDSGLPNDRFFAVRPEGSVSTLKIQRTERGDSAVYLCASSLGNSGGDEQFFGPGTRLTVL.

In nucleotides, the CDR3 is TGTGCCAGCAACGAGGCCACAGATACGCAGTATTTT. Translating it yields CASNEATDTQYF. This chain joins TRBV28 and TRBJ2-3; D remains unclear. Germline-derived CDR1 and CDR2 are MDHEN and SYDVKM. CDR3 size: 12 residues. Trimming took 7 bases from V and 2 from J, leaving 7 bases between them.

The rearrangement links TRBV27 to TRBJ2-3; D not certain. Germline V CDR1 and CDR2: MNHEY, SMNVEV (reference sequence). The CDR3 is 12 residues long. V was pared by 5 bases and J by 1 base, with 4 bases between. The DNA of the CDR3 is TGTGCCAGCAGTCTCGGCACAGATACGCAGTATTTT. It specifies CASSLGTDTQYF.

This chain uses TRBV25-1 with TRBJ1-3; D unresolved. This CDR3 contains 15 residues. V was clipped by 4 bases and J by 0 bases, with 10 bases between them. The V gene's germline CDR1 is MGHDK and CDR2 SYGVNS. CDR3 region: CASSVTGISGNTIYF. The CDR3 DNA reads as TGTGCCAGCAGTGTAACCGGGATCTCTGGAAACACCATATATTTT.

The chain joins TRBV5-1 to TRBJ2-1; 11 bases agree with TRBD1. CDR1 is SGHRS, CDR2 YFSETQ, per germline. The CDR3 has 16 residues. The ends lost 2 bases at V and 7 bases at J; junction bases unmatched: 8. The CDR3 region is CASSFAGTGGWNEQFF. The CDR3 nucleotides are TGCGCCAGCAGCTTCGCCGGGACAGGGGGTTGGAATGAGCAGTTCTTC.

The chain has TRBV5-5 and TRBJ1-2; no reliable D call. The germline V and J ends were trimmed by 0 bases and 0 bases, with 9 bases remaining between them. Germline CDR1 and CDR2: SGHKS and YYEKEE (reference sequence). The CDR3 length is 15 residues. In DNA, the CDR3 is TGTGCCAGCAGCTTGGGAGGCTCACCTAACTATGGCTACACCTTC. Protein sequence: CASSLGGSPNYGYTF.

About this clone itself: Different DNA sequences within this sample yield the same CDR3. V usage is TRBV11-3 and J usage is TRBJ2-5; perhaps TRBD1 as D (5 bases). CDR1 SGHNT and CDR2 YENEEA come from the germline V gene. The CDR3 contains 13 residues. Trimming left V 3 bases short and J 1 base short, with 6 bases between. CDR3 in amino acids: CASSLGPQETQYF. The CDR3 DNA is TGTGCCAGCAGCTTGGGGCCCCAAGAGACCCAGTACTTC. Drawing the rest from reference TRBV11-3 and TRBJ2-5, the complete variable domain is EAGVVQSPRYKIIEKKQPVAFWCNPISGHNTLYWYLQNLGQGPELLIRYENEEAVDDSQLPKDRFSAERLKGVDSTLKIQPAELGDSAVYLCASSLGPQETQYFGPGTRLLVL.

The chain recombines TRBV5-1 with TRBJ1-2; TRBD1 is a possible D gene (5 bases). Germline V CDR1 and CDR2: SGHRS, YFSETQ. Trimming removed 4 bases at V and 4 bases at J, with 11 bases between. The length of the CDR3 is 13 residues. The CDR3 spells CASSQDTGYGYTF. The CDR3 nucleotides are TGCGCCAGCAGCCAGGACACAGGCTATGGCTACACCTTC.

The rearrangement links TRBV15 to TRBJ1-5; 9 positions match TRBD1. The germline V gene encodes CDR1 LNHNV and CDR2 YYDKDF (reference sequence). Unmatched junction bases numbered 12, after V lost 1 base and J lost 5 bases. CDR3 size: 18 residues. CDR3 nucleotide sequence: TGTGCCACCAGCAGAGGTACGGGGGACAGGGTAGTAGATCAGCCCCAGCATTTT. Translating gives CATSRGTGDRVVDQPQHF.

The rearrangement links TRBV28 to TRBJ1-2, with D tentatively TRBD1 (6 bases). The germline gives CDR1 MDHEN, CDR2 SYDVKM. The CDR3 is 15 residues long. Trimming removed 6 bases from V and 4 bases from J, with 18 bases in between. The CDR3 nucleotides read TGTGCCAGCAGCAAAACAGGGATGGATACCTATGGCTACACCTTC. Translation gives CASSKTGMDTYGYTF.

The chain carries TRBV5-1 and TRBJ2-7; TRBD1 agrees at 9 bases. The CDR3 sequence is 13 residues long. The germline V gene has CDR1 SGHRS and CDR2 YFSETQ. V shed 4 bases and J 4 bases; nucleotides not matched to a gene: 3. CDR3 coding DNA: TGCGCCAGCAGCGGGACAGGGACGTACGAGCAGTACTTC. Its translation is CASSGTGTYEQYF. Full variable domain (missing parts from reference TRBV5-1 and TRBJ2-7): KAGVTQTPRYLIKTRGQQVTLSCSPISGHRSVSWYQQTPGQGLQFLFEYFSETQRNKGNFPGRFSGRQFSNSRSEMNVSTLELGDSALYLCASSGTGTYEQYFGPGTRLTVT.